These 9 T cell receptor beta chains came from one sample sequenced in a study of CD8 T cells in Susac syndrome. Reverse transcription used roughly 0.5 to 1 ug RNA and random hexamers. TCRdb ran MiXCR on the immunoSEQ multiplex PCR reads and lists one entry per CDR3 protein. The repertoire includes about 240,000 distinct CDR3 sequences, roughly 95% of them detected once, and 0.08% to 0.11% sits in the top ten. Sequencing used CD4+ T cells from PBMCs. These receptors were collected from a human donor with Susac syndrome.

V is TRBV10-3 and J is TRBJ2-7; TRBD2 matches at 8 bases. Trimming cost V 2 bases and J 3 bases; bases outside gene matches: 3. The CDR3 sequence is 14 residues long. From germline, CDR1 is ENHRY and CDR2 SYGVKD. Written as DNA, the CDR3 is TGTGCCATCAGTGAGGGACTAGCAAGCTACGAGCAGTACTTC. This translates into CAISEGLASYEQYF.

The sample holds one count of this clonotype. The CDR3 DNA reads TGCAGCGTTGTACCGCAAGGGACGAAAGAGACCCAGTACTTC. It translates to CSVVPQGTKETQYF. The V gene is TRBV29-1, the J gene TRBJ2-5; D is tentatively TRBD1 or TRBD2 (5 bases each). The CDR3 sequence is 14 residues long. V was cut by 4 bases and J by 3 bases, with 15 bases left in between. Per germline, CDR1 SQVTM and CDR2 ANQGSEA.

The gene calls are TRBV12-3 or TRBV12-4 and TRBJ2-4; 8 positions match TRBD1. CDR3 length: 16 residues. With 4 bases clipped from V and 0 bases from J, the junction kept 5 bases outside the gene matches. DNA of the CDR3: TGTGCCAGCAGTTGGGGACAGGACCAAGCCAAAAACATTCAGTACTTC. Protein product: CASSWGQDQAKNIQYF.

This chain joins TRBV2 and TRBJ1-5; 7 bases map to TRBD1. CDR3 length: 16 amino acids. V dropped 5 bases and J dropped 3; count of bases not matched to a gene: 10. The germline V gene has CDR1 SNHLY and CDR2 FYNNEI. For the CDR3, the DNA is TGTGCCAGCAGTTCCCGACAGGGAGTTCCCAATCAGCCCCAGCATTTT. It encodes CASSSRQGVPNQPQHF.

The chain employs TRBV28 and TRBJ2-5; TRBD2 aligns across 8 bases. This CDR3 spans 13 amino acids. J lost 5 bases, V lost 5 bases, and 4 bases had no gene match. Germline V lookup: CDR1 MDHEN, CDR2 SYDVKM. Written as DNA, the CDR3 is TGTGCCAGCAGTCGGGAGGGCGTGGAGACCCAGTACTTC. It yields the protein CASSREGVETQYF.

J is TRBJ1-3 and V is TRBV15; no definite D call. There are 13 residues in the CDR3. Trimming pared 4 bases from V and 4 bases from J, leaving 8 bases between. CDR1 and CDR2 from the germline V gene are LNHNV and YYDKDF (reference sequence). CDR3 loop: CATSILWGNTIYF. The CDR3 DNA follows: TGTGCCACCAGCATACTCTGGGGAAACACCATATATTTT.

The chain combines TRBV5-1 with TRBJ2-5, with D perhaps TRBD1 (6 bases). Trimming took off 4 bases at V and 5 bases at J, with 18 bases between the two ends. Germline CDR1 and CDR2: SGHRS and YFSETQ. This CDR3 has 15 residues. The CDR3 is CASSRRGRHGETQYF. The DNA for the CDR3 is TGCGCCAGCAGCCGCAGGGGCCGGCATGGGGAGACCCAGTACTTC.

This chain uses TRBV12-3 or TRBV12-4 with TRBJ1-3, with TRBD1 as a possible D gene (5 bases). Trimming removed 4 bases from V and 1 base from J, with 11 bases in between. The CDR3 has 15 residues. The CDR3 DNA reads TGTGCCAGCAGTTCTCAGGGATCTTCTGGAAACACCATATATTTT. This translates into CASSSQGSSGNTIYF.

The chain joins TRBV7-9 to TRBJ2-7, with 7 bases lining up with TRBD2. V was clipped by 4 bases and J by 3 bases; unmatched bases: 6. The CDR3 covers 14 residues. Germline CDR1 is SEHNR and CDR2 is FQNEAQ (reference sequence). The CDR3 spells CASSSMGGSYEQYF. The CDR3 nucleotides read TGTGCCAGCAGCTCAATGGGCGGGAGCTACGAGCAGTACTTC. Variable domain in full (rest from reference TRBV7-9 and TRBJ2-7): DTGVSQNPRHKITKRGQNVTFRCDPISEHNRLYWYRQTLGQGPEFLTYFQNEAQLEKSRLLSDRFSAERPKGSFSTLEIQRTEQGDSAMYLCASSSMGGSYEQYFGPGTRLTVT.